Listed below are T cell receptor beta chains from one sample, sequenced in a study of monozygotic twins with inflammatory bowel disease. TCRdb reprocessed the 5' RACE reads and stores each CDR3 protein as one record, lacking DNA. Its table lists about 420,000 distinct CDR3 sequences. Sequenced: blood. The receptor source for this set is a human donor with ulcerative colitis or Crohn's disease, or a healthy co-twin of an affected twin (not recorded which). Each CDR3 is given with its conserved first and last residue. Fields, in order: V gene, J gene, CDR3 protein.

v_call: TRBV3-1
j_call: TRBJ2-6
cdr3_aa: CASSSRGANVLTF

v_call: TRBV7-2
j_call: TRBJ2-5
cdr3_aa: CASSWNRGPGPQYF

v_call: TRBV6-5
j_call: TRBJ2-7
cdr3_aa: CASSYSGTGYEQYF

v_call: TRBV5-1
j_call: TRBJ2-5
cdr3_aa: CASSLGLTASSQETQYF

v_call: TRBV20-1
j_call: TRBJ2-1
cdr3_aa: CSASNRASYNEQFF

v_call: TRBV12-3/TRBV12-4
j_call: TRBJ2-3
cdr3_aa: CASSGDFIDTQYF

v_call: TRBV5-1
j_call: TRBJ1-4
cdr3_aa: CASSYHRGNEKLFF

v_call: TRBV16
j_call: TRBJ2-1
cdr3_aa: CASSHIRQGYNEQFF

v_call: TRBV9
j_call: TRBJ2-2
cdr3_aa: CASSEQGYTGELFF

v_call: TRBV19
j_call: TRBJ2-1
cdr3_aa: CASSTKLAGTNNEQFF

v_call: TRBV5-1
j_call: TRBJ1-2
cdr3_aa: CASSLVGIGGYTF

v_call: TRBV6-1
j_call: TRBJ2-2
cdr3_aa: CASSATTGLLNTGELFF

v_call: TRBV3-1
j_call: TRBJ2-1
cdr3_aa: CASSQRGDEQFF

v_call: TRBV6-5
j_call: TRBJ1-1
cdr3_aa: CASSSVSRGQTEAFF

v_call: TRBV11-3
j_call: TRBJ2-4
cdr3_aa: CASSSRGAKNIQYF

v_call: TRBV10-3
j_call: TRBJ1-1
cdr3_aa: CAISESWGARRNTEAFF

v_call: TRBV7-2
j_call: TRBJ2-7
cdr3_aa: CASSPDWEGEQYF

v_call: TRBV4-1
j_call: TRBJ2-1
cdr3_aa: CASSQDLYWGSEYNEQFF